Reported below is one T cell receptor (beta chain). This specimen comes from a study of blood T cell repertoires in COVID-19. As for the study in general: COVID-19 samples collected from the United States, Italy and Spain covered acute and convalescent phases.

Trimming removed 0 bases at V and 9 bases at J, with 13 bases between. Per the germline V gene, CDR1 is SGHRS and CDR2 is YFSETQ. The CDR3 extends over 15 amino acids. As processed by the authors: Amplifying reference gene primers gave estimates of nucleated cell counts. This table comes from immunoSEQ multiplex PCR, and its TCRdb copy is limited to in-frame clones, with some not included. Clone size and V and J calls were adopted from that table, with D and trimming inferred from the DNA. The table includes under 300,000 clones, over 80% detected once. V usage is TRBV5-1 and J usage is TRBJ1-6; D remains unclear. The sequence came from a woman aged 40-49 years who had recovered from COVID-19. Sequencing input: peripheral blood. The CDR3 DNA reads TGCGCCAGCAGCTTGGAGCACCCGGGGAGTTCACCCCTCCACTTT. It is translated as CASSLEHPGSSPLHF.